Ten or more counts support the clone carrying this TCR beta chain. As yet, its antigen is unknown. These data originate in a study of T cells in Graves' hyperthyroidism and ophthalmopathy. General study findings and limits: Most clonotypes expanded in the thyroid (above 0.001) were also present in blood. The model's output predicted ophthalmopathy at a median of about 6.5 months prior to onset. Ophthalmopathy was separated from stable hyperthyroidism by a 13 V-J model.

In patients aged 18 to 65, hyperthyroidism was newly diagnosed, with duration under 2 months. This CDR3 is 15 amino acids long. Germline CDR1 is SGHRS and CDR2 is YFSETQ. The V gene lost 7 bases and the J gene lost 1 base, with 17 bases spanning the gap. Amplified TCR beta CDR3 regions came from RNA transcripts. Researchers ran a first-round RT-PCR on the TCR CDR3 using the HTBI primer set. MiXCR, applied by TCRdb to the multiplex PCR reads, yields one record per CDR3 protein. The repertoire holds about 270,000 distinct CDR3 sequences, with roughly 15% as singletons. The receptor was derived from a woman between 45 and 60 years old with Graves' hyperthyroidism that later progressed to Graves' ophthalmopathy. Sample: blood. The gene calls are TRBV5-1 and TRBJ2-5; no clear D. CDR3 sequence (DNA): TGCGCCAGCGGTATGGGTGGGTCAATCCAAGAGACCCAGTACTTC. This sequence encodes CASGMGGSIQETQYF.